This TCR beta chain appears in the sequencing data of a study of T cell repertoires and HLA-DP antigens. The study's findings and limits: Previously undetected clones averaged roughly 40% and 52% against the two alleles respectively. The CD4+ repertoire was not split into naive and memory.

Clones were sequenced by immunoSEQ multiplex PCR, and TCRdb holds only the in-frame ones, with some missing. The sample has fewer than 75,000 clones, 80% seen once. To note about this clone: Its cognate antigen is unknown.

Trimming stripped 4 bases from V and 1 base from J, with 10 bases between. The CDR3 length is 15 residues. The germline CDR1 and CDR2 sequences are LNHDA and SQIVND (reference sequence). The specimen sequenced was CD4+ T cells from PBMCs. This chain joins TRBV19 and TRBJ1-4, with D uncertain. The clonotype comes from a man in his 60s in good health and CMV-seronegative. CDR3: CASSTPKGTNEKLFF. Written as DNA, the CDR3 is TGTGCCAGTAGTACTCCAAAGGGAACTAATGAAAAACTGTTTTTT.